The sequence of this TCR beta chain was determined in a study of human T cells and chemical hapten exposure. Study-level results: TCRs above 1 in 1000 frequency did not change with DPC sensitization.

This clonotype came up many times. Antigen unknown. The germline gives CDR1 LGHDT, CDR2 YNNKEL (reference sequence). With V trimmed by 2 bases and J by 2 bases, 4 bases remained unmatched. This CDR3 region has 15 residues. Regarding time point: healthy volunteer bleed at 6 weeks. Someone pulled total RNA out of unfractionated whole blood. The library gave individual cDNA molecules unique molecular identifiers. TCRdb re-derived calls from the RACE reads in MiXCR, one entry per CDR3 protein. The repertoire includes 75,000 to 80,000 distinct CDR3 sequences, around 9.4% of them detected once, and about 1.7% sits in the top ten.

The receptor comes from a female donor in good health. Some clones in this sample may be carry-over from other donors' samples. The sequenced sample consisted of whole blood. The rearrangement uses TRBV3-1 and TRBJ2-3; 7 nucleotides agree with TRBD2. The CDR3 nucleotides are TGTGCCAGCAGCCAATTGGGAGGGCCCACAGATACGCAGTATTTT. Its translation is CASSQLGGPTDTQYF.